The 30 T cell receptor beta chains given below trace back to one sample, sequenced in a study of regulatory T cells in long-lasting Graves disease. Time point described: newly diagnosed GD, antithyroid drugs for less than 3 months. Extracted PBMC RNA gave rise to the TCR library. CDR3-region Arm-PCR and iRepertoire HTBI primers produced the TCR beta libraries. MiXCR, run by TCRdb on the multiplex PCR reads, gives a single entry per CDR3 protein. The sample has about 530,000 distinct CDR3 sequences, about 16% seen once. These data also formed part of another study, on T cells in Graves' hyperthyroidism and ophthalmopathy.

The sample was peripheral blood mononuclear cells (PBMCs), taken at new diagnosis, from a patient treated with antithyroid drugs. These TCRs come from a middle-aged woman with Graves disease.

The V call is TRBV7-9, the J call TRBJ2-7; 8 positions match TRBD1. Unmatched junction bases numbered 8, after V lost 7 bases and J lost 0 bases. The CDR3 consists of 15 residues. CDR1 and CDR2 from the germline V gene are SEHNR and FQNEAQ (reference sequence). In DNA, the CDR3 is TGTGCCAGCACACCATACGGACAGGGCTCCTACGAGCAGTACTTC. Translated, it gives CASTPYGQGSYEQYF. The full variable domain, its missing parts supplied by reference TRBV7-9 and TRBJ2-7, is DTGVSQNPRHKITKRGQNVTFRCDPISEHNRLYWYRQTLGQGPEFLTYFQNEAQLEKSRLLSDRFSAERPKGSFSTLEIQRTEQGDSAMYLCASTPYGQGSYEQYFGPGTRLTVT.

V and J are TRBV11-2 and TRBJ1-3; tentatively, D is TRBD1 (6 bases). The germline V and J ends were trimmed by 4 bases and 2 bases, with 15 bases remaining between them. Germline CDR1 reads SGHAT; CDR2 reads FQNNGV. This CDR3 contains 16 residues. This chain's CDR3 is CASSSSPRGPGNTIYF. CDR3 DNA: TGTGCCAGCAGCTCTAGCCCCCGGGGGCCTGGAAACACCATATATTTT.

The V gene is TRBV15, the J gene TRBJ2-2, with 7 bases aligning to TRBD1. CDR1 and CDR2 (germline): LNHNV, YYDKDF (reference sequence). This CDR3 contains 17 residues. V trimming: 3 bases; J trimming: 7 bases; junction bases outside the gene matches: 14. The CDR3 DNA sequence: TGTGCCACCAGCAGCGATTTCCGACAGGGTAGGATCGGGGAGCTGTTTTTT. It specifies CATSSDFRQGRIGELFF.

This clonotype was seen repeatedly, ten times or more. V and J are TRBV6-1 and TRBJ1-3; 8 nucleotides agree with TRBD1. Losses at the gene ends were 9 bases for V and 4 bases for J; bases not matched to a gene: 8. The CDR3 has 14 residues. Germline values: CDR1 MNHNS, CDR2 SASEGT. CDR3 in amino acids: CASSTGDSGNTIYF. The CDR3 DNA is TGTGCCAGTTCGACAGGGGACAGCGGAAACACCATATATTTT.

This clonotype was observed at least ten times. V usage is TRBV5-1 and J usage is TRBJ1-5; a weak D match, TRBD1 (5 bases). The CDR3 length is 15 residues. The germline V and J ends were trimmed by 1 base and 5 bases, with 13 bases remaining between them. Germline-derived CDR1 and CDR2 are SGHRS and YFSETQ. This CDR3 reads CASSLSGNDYQPQHF. The CDR3 coding sequence is TGCGCCAGCAGCTTGTCAGGGAATGATTATCAGCCCCAGCATTTT.

About this clonotype: This may be a read error, as it is one base from a much larger clone. The chain employs TRBV11-2 and TRBJ2-3; D tentatively fits TRBD1 or TRBD2 (6 bases each). With the DNA end fitting TRBJ2-5 better, the J assignment may be wrong. The CDR3 contains 15 residues. Germline V CDR1 and CDR2: SGHAT, FQNNGV. CDR3: CASSLKGGGPGTQYF. In nucleotides, the CDR3 is TGTGCCAGCAGCTTGAAGGGTGGGGGGCCGGGGACCCAGTACTTC.

This clonotype was counted between two and nine times. The gene calls are TRBV18 and TRBJ1-1; D gene unclear. This CDR3 comprises 13 residues. The germline gives CDR1 KGHSH, CDR2 LQKENI. Trimming removed 3 bases at V and 4 bases at J, with 9 bases between. The CDR3 sequence: CASSPILSTEAFF. The CDR3 DNA reads TGTGCCAGCTCACCGATCCTAAGCACTGAAGCTTTCTTT.

This clonotype was seen repeatedly, ten times or more. V usage is TRBV7-9 and J usage is TRBJ2-2; maybe TRBD1 (5 bases). The CDR3 spans 14 residues. Germline values: CDR1 SEHNR, CDR2 FQNEAQ (reference sequence). With 6 bases removed from V and 3 bases from J, the gap between germline ends came to 11 bases. The CDR3 protein is CASSQEQDTGELFF. The CDR3 nucleotides are TGTGCCAGCAGTCAAGAACAGGACACCGGGGAGCTGTTTTTT.

The V gene is TRBV4-1, the J gene TRBJ2-7; 8 nucleotides align to TRBD2. CDR3 size: 15 residues. Germline V lookup: CDR1 MGHRA, CDR2 YSYEKL. With V trimmed by 2 bases and J by 4 bases, 7 bases remained unmatched. This CDR3 reads CASSQLAAGGYEQYF. CDR3 bases: TGCGCCAGCAGCCAACTCGCCGCGGGGGGATACGAGCAGTACTTC.

The chain joins TRBV4-1 to TRBJ2-7; TRBD1 matches at 7 bases. This CDR3 is 14 amino acids long. Unmatched junction bases numbered 3, after V lost 2 bases and J lost 2 bases. CDR1 and CDR2 (germline): MGHRA, YSYEKL. The chain's CDR3 is CASSQSQGAYEQYF. The CDR3 DNA follows: TGCGCCAGCAGCCAATCCCAGGGGGCCTACGAGCAGTACTTC.

There are many counts of this clonotype. This chain uses TRBV11-2 with TRBJ1-6; tentative D call: TRBD1 (6 bases). The V end was cut by 1 base, the J end by 15 bases, with 13 bases between. The CDR3 runs 13 residues. Germline lookup yields CDR1 SGHAT and CDR2 FQNNGV. CDR3 DNA: TGTGCCAGCAGCTTAGTGGGGGGCAATTTCCTCCACTTT. Encoded protein: CASSLVGGNFLHF. The whole variable domain, filled in from reference TRBV11-2 and TRBJ1-6, reads EAGVAQSPRYKIIEKRQSVAFWCNPISGHATLYWYQQILGQGPKLLIQFQNNGVVDDSQLPKDRFSAERLKGVDSTLKIQPAKLEDSAVYLCASSLVGGNFLHFGNGTRLTVT.

Ten or more counts support this clonotype. J is TRBJ2-1 and V is TRBV7-3, with D unclear. Germline CDR1 SGHTA, CDR2 FQGTGA. The CDR3 is 13 amino acids. V lost 1 base and J 6 bases, leaving 7 bases between the germline ends. The CDR3 nucleotides read TGTGCCAGCAGCTTAATAGGCGGCAATGAGCAGTTCTTC. Its protein is CASSLIGGNEQFF.

The gene calls are TRBV5-1 and TRBJ1-1, with D hard to call. The CDR3 totals 14 residues. Germline V lookup: CDR1 SGHRS, CDR2 YFSETQ. V was pared by 0 bases and J by 6 bases, with 12 bases between. CDR3 DNA sequence: TGCGCCAGCAGCTTGGGTCAGACTGGGGCTGAAGCTTTCTTT. It specifies CASSLGQTGAEAFF.

This clonotype appeared many times. The genes are TRBV15 and TRBJ1-5, with D unclear. CDR1 is LNHNV, CDR2 YYDKDF, per germline (reference sequence). This CDR3 has 16 residues. The V end was cut by 1 base, the J end by 3 bases, with 13 bases between. The CDR3 protein is CATSRGGRKPNQPQHF. DNA for the CDR3: TGTGCCACCAGCAGAGGTGGACGGAAGCCCAATCAGCCCCAGCATTTT.

This clonotype was seen only a few times. V is TRBV7-9 and J is TRBJ2-7; D gene ambiguous. This CDR3 has 15 residues. Trimming cost V 2 bases and J 5 bases, with 16 bases left between them. Germline V gives CDR1 SEHNR, CDR2 FQNEAQ (reference sequence). CDR3 nucleotides: TGTGCCAGCAGCTTACAGGAGACCTCCCGGAACGAGCAGTACTTC. Translated, it gives CASSLQETSRNEQYF. Drawing the rest from reference TRBV7-9 and TRBJ2-7, the complete variable domain is DTGVSQNPRHKITKRGQNVTFRCDPISEHNRLYWYRQTLGQGPEFLTYFQNEAQLEKSRLLSDRFSAERPKGSFSTLEIQRTEQGDSAMYLCASSLQETSRNEQYFGPGTRLTVT.

As regards this clonotype: This may come from a read error, since a much larger clone is one base off. The CDR3 ends on some other residue instead of the conserved phenylalanine or tryptophan, so this is likely a read error. This chain joins TRBV20-1 and TRBJ1-2; D gene uncertain. The CDR3 runs to 16 residues. Germline assignment: CDR1 DFQATT and CDR2 SNEGSKA (reference sequence). V lost 5 bases and J 7 bases, leaving 26 bases between the germline ends. CDR3 nucleotides: TGCAGTGCTTTGTCCCGGCCAGGAAAGCCTGCCATTGGCTACACCATC. As protein: CSALSRPGKPAIGYTI.

Note on this clonotype: This may arise from a read error, as a much more abundant clone is one base away. V and J are TRBV6-5 and TRBJ1-1; 7 nucleotides agree with TRBD1. Looked up from germline, CDR1 is MNHEY and CDR2 is SVGAGI. CDR3 size: 17 residues. V lost 8 bases and J lost 1; bases outside the gene matches: 16. This CDR3 is CASRSFLQGRANTEAFF. Here the CDR3 DNA reads TGTGCCAGCCGTTCCTTTTTACAGGGGAGGGCGAACACTGAAGCTTTCTTT.

This clonotype appeared many times. The chain couples TRBV12-3 or TRBV12-4 to TRBJ2-5; 7 nucleotides match TRBD2. There are 12 residues in the CDR3. The junction had 4 bases not matched to a gene; V was cut back by 7 bases and J by 5 bases. The DNA of the CDR3 is TGTGCCAGCACCCTGGGGGGGGAGACCCAGTACTTC. It codes for CASTLGGETQYF.

This clonotype was picked up many times. In nucleotides, the CDR3 is TGTGCCAGCAGCCGTCGACAGGGCCTGAACACTGAAGCTTTCTTT. It encodes CASSRRQGLNTEAFF. V gene TRBV3-1 combines with J gene TRBJ1-1, with 7 bases fitting TRBD1. This CDR3 has 15 residues. CDR1 is LGHDT, CDR2 YNNKEL, per germline (reference sequence). V shed 4 bases, J shed 0 bases, and the junction held 5 bases outside the gene matches.

This clonotype was counted a few times. J is TRBJ1-1 and V is TRBV19; D unresolved. CDR3 length: 14 amino acids. The V gene lost 1 base and the J gene lost 2 bases, with 8 bases spanning the gap. Germline lookup yields CDR1 LNHDA and CDR2 SQIVND (reference sequence). CDR3 residues: CASSIADINTEAFF. CDR3 coding DNA: TGTGCCAGTAGTATAGCCGACATTAACACTGAAGCTTTCTTT.

V is TRBV6-9 and J is TRBJ1-3; D is unresolved. The CDR3 runs to 17 residues. CDR1 and CDR2 from the germline V gene are MNHGY and SVAAGI. V was cut by 3 bases and J by 0 bases, with 15 bases left in between. The CDR3 sequence is CASSYSYQHLSGNTIYF. DNA of the CDR3: TGTGCCAGCAGTTACTCTTACCAACACCTCTCTGGAAACACCATATATTTT.

The gene calls are TRBV19 and TRBJ1-6; the match to TRBD1 covers 8 bases. CDR3 length: 15 residues. The ends lost 5 bases at V and 3 bases at J; junction bases unmatched: 3. Per the germline V gene, CDR1 is LNHDA and CDR2 is SQIVND (reference sequence). The CDR3 sequence: CASSVQGDYNSPLHF. CDR3 in DNA: TGTGCCAGTAGTGTACAGGGGGACTATAATTCACCCCTCCACTTT.

The rearrangement uses TRBV15 and TRBJ1-3; no definite D call. In germline, CDR1 is LNHNV, CDR2 YYDKDF (reference sequence). The CDR3 runs 14 residues. Trimming shortened V by 0 bases and J by 1 base, and 4 bases separated the two germline ends. DNA for the CDR3: TGTGCCACCAGCAGAGAACAGTCTGGAAACACCATATATTTT. It encodes CATSREQSGNTIYF.

This clonotype was counted only a few times. The gene calls are TRBV19 and TRBJ1-2; D unclear. Trimming shortened V by 3 bases and J by 7 bases, and 6 bases separated the two germline ends. CDR1 is LNHDA, CDR2 SQIVND, per germline (reference sequence). The CDR3 extends over 11 amino acids. The CDR3 loop reads CASSILGGYTF. CDR3 DNA: TGTGCCAGTAGTATCTTAGGTGGCTACACCTTC.

In its sample, this clonotype was seen a few times. This chain connects TRBV7-9 to TRBJ1-1, with a tentative D call TRBD1 (6 bases). V was trimmed by 6 bases and J by 8 bases, leaving 16 bases between them. Germline assignment: CDR1 SEHNR and CDR2 FQNEAQ (reference sequence). The CDR3 covers 13 residues. CDR3 DNA: TGTGCCAGCAGGCCTCGGGGGCTGGGAGAAGCTTTCTTT. It encodes CASRPRGLGEAFF.

This clonotype was found a few times. The V gene is TRBV27, the J gene TRBJ2-1; 8 positions agree with TRBD2. The junction had 14 bases not matched to a gene; V was cut back by 3 bases and J by 7 bases. The CDR3 has 17 amino acids. Germline values: CDR1 MNHEY, CDR2 SMNVEV (reference sequence). This CDR3 reads CASSLLVSGGGINEQFF. The CDR3 DNA sequence: TGTGCCAGCAGTTTGCTCGTCTCGGGGGGGGGCATAAATGAGCAGTTCTTC.

The table lists this clonotype with a few counts. The genes are TRBV6-1 and TRBJ1-2, with D perhaps matching TRBD1 (5 bases). In germline, CDR1 is MNHNS, CDR2 SASEGT. V was pared by 4 bases and J by 7 bases, with 10 bases between. The CDR3 is made up of 12 amino acids. Here the CDR3 DNA reads TGTGCCAGCAGTGGACAGTTTGGTGGCTACACCTTC. It yields the protein CASSGQFGGYTF.

This clonotype was seen only once. A much larger clone lies one base from this, so it may be a read error. The CDR3 protein is CASSLTPERGAQETQYF. CDR3 in DNA: TGTGCCAGCAGTTTAACCCCCGAGCGGGGGGCACAAGAGACCCAGTACTTC. V gene TRBV12-3 or TRBV12-4 combines with J gene TRBJ2-5; 9 bases are shared with TRBD2. The CDR3 consists of 17 residues. Trimming took 2 bases from V and 2 from J; bases not matched to a gene: 9.

This clonotype was observed many times. The chain is built from TRBV6-1 and TRBJ2-5; a weak D match, TRBD2 (6 bases). Looked up from germline, CDR1 is MNHNS and CDR2 is SASEGT. Trimming shortened V by 8 bases and J by 2 bases, and 18 bases separated the two germline ends. There are 15 residues in the CDR3. CDR3 in amino acids: CASGGVKVGQETQYF. Here the CDR3 DNA reads TGTGCCAGCGGCGGGGTCAAGGTGGGACAAGAGACCCAGTACTTC.

The chain links TRBV20-1 to TRBJ2-5; weak D call: TRBD2 (5 bases). V dropped 3 bases and J dropped 1 base, with 15 bases sitting between them. Germline-derived CDR1 and CDR2 are DFQATT and SNEGSKA (reference sequence). The CDR3 loop spans 15 amino acids. DNA of the CDR3: TGCAGTGCTAGGAGGCAAAGGGAGAGCCAAGAGACCCAGTACTTC. Encoded protein: CSARRQRESQETQYF.